The sample holds many counts of the clone carrying this T cell receptor beta chain. Its target is not known. Healthy Caucasian donors formed the entire cohort. cDNA carried unique molecular identifiers, and a universal primer site was added by template switching. TCRdb re-derived calls from the 5' RACE reads in MiXCR, one entry per CDR3 protein. Of under 350,000 distinct CDR3 sequences listed, 9.5% were seen once; the top ten hold about 7.1%. The data originate from a study of identical twins. Trimming left V 2 bases short and J 2 bases short, with 5 bases between. The germline gives CDR1 SGHKS, CDR2 YYEKEE (reference sequence). There are 12 residues in the CDR3. Notes on the study in general: The abundant beta clonotypes from cord blood had fewer insertions, and memory repertoires had none of this.

The data were also submitted as part of a second study, on yellow fever vaccine responses in identical twins.

This TCR was recovered from a woman under 30 in good health. The chain joins TRBV5-5 to TRBJ2-7; no clear D. The sequenced material came from CD8+ T cells sorted from blood. CDR3 sequence (DNA): TGTGCCAGCAGCTTACCTACCTACGAGCAGTACTTC. It specifies CASSLPTYEQYF.